This T cell receptor beta chain emerged from a study of blood T cell repertoires in COVID-19. Study overall: Sites across the United States, Italy and Spain contributed samples from acute and convalescent COVID-19. From T cells, B-cell-depleted T cells, or PBMCs came the material, which was cDNA or gDNA.

In the original analysis: Amplification with reference gene primers provided the estimates of nucleated cell counts. TCRdb's table, derived via immunoSEQ multiplex PCR, lists solely in-frame clones and lacks some. V, J and clone size reflect that table, while D and trimming were determined from the DNA. The sample contains 130,000 to 150,000 clones, 70% to 85% of which appear only once. This receptor was obtained from a woman aged 80 or over in a cohort sampled during active or convalescent COVID-19. Material: peripheral blood.

The CDR3 region has the DNA TGTGCCAGCTCACCAGGCGGGCTGGAGACCCAGTACTTC. As protein: CASSPGGLETQYF. This sequence joins TRBV18 and TRBJ2-5, with TRBD2 as a possible D gene (5 bases). Germline CDR1 and CDR2: KGHSH and LQKENI. Trimming removed 2 bases at V and 5 bases at J, with 9 bases between. This CDR3 comprises 13 residues.